Following are 5 T cell receptor beta chains from one sample sequenced in a study of blood T cell repertoires in COVID-19. Assay used: immunoSEQ multiplex PCR; TCRdb lists only in-frame clones, some missing. Seen here are around 260,000 clones, roughly 89% observed once, and the top ten hold about 0.94%. The sequenced sample consisted of peripheral blood. The receptors were gathered from a middle-aged woman who had recovered from COVID-19.

This chain links TRBV5-5 with TRBJ2-1, with D maybe TRBD2 (6 bases). Germline V gene sequence: CDR1 SGHKS, CDR2 YYEKEE (reference sequence). V lost 1 base, J lost 5 bases, and 10 bases lay in between. This CDR3 has 14 residues. CDR3 coding DNA: TGTGCCAGCAGCTTGTATCGCGGGAACAATGAGCAGTTCTTC. Its translation: CASSLYRGNNEQFF.

This clone was seen once. This chain connects TRBV5-4 to TRBJ2-2; possible D gene TRBD2, 6 bases. CDR3 size: 16 residues. The germline V and J ends were trimmed by 5 bases and 5 bases, with 19 bases remaining between them. Looked up from germline, CDR1 is SGHNT and CDR2 is YYREEE (reference sequence). The CDR3 bases are TGTGCCAGCAGTCCGGGACTGCCCACGGGGACCGGGGAGCTGTTTTTT. Amino acids: CASSPGLPTGTGELFF.

The chain carries TRBV19 and TRBJ2-7; 10 bases fit TRBD2. The CDR3 length is 15 residues. The trim removed 4 bases at V and 1 base at J, leaving 4 bases unmatched. CDR1 LNHDA and CDR2 SQIVND come from the germline V gene (reference sequence). CDR3: CASSSLAGASYEQYF. As DNA, the CDR3 is TGTGCCAGTAGTAGCCTAGCGGGAGCTTCCTACGAGCAGTACTTC.

This chain uses TRBV5-1 with TRBJ1-1, with 7 positions matching TRBD1. Losses at the gene ends were 6 bases for V and 3 bases for J; bases not matched to a gene: 11. The CDR3 loop spans 15 amino acids. Germline V gives CDR1 SGHRS, CDR2 YFSETQ. This CDR3 is CASTRNRGGDTEAFF. Written as DNA, the CDR3 is TGCGCCAGCACGAGGAACAGGGGCGGCGACACTGAAGCTTTCTTT.

The chain combines TRBV6-2 or TRBV6-3 with TRBJ2-7; 9 bases are shared with TRBD2. V was pared by 5 bases and J by 1 base, with 3 bases of the junction left unmatched. Germline V gene sequence: CDR1 MNHEY, CDR2 SVGEGT. The CDR3 has 14 amino acids. The CDR3 is CASSRSGRSYEQYF. The CDR3 DNA is TGTGCCAGCAGTCGAAGCGGGAGGTCCTACGAGCAGTACTTC.